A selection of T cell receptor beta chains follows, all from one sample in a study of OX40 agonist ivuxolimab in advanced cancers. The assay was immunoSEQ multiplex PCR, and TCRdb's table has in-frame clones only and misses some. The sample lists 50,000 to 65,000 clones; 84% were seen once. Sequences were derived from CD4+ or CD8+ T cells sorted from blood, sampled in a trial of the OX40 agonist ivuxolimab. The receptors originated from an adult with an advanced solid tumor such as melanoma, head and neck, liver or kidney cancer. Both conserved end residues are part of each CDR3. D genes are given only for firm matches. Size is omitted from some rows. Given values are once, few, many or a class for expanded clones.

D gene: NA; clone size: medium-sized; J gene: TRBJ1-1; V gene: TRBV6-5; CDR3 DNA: TGTGCCAGCAGTGAGTTGGGGGGTGAAGCTTTCTTT; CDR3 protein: CASSELGGEAFF
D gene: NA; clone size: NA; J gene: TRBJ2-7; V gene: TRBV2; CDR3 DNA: TGTGCCAGCAGTGAGCGGGCCTACGAGCAGTACTTC; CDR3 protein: CASSERAYEQYF
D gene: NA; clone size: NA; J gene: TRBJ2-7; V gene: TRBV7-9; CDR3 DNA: TGTGCCAGCAGCTTATCCGGGACTCCCCTCTACGAGCAGTACTTC; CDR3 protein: CASSLSGTPLYEQYF
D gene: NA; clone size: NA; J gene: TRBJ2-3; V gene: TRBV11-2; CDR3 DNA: TGTGCCAGCAGCCTACCCTTCCGGGGAGACGATACGCAGTATTTT; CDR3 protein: CASSLPFRGDDTQYF
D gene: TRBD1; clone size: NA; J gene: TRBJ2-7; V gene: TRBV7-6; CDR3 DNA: TGTGCCAGCAGCTTAGCGCCCAGACAGGGTGTGTACGAGCAGTACTTC; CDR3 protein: CASSLAPRQGVYEQYF
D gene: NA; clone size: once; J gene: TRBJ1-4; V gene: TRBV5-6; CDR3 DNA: TGTGCCAGCCGCCGCCTAAATGAAAAACTGTTTTTT; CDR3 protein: CASRRLNEKLFF
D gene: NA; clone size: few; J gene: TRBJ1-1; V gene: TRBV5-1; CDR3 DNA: TGCGCCAGCAGCGGGGCACAAAACACTGAAGCTTTCTTT; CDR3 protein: CASSGAQNTEAFF
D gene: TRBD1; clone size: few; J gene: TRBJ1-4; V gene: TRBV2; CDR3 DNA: TGTGCCAGCAGTGGGGGGACAGGGGGCTTGAAAAATGAAAAACTGTTTTTT; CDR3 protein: CASSGGTGGLKNEKLFF
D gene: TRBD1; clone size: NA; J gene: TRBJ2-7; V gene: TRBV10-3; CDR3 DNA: TGTGCCATCAGCGCCGGGACAGGGGGCGGCCTAGCGGGGGCCTACGAGCAGTACTTC; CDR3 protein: CAISAGTGGGLAGAYEQYF
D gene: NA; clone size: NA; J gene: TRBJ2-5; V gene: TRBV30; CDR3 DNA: TGTGCCTGGATTGGAACAGCAACCCCTGAGACCCAGTACTTC; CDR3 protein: CAWIGTATPETQYF
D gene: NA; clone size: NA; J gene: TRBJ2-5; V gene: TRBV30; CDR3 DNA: TGTGCCTGGGATCCCGGGCAAGAGACCCAGTACTTC; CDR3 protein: CAWDPGQETQYF
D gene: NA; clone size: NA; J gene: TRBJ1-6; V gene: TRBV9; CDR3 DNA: TGTGCCAGCAGCGTCCTAGGGGAAAATTCACCCCTCCACTTT; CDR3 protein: CASSVLGENSPLHF
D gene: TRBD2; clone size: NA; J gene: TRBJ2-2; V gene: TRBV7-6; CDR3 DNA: TGTGCCAGCAGCCCACAAAGGACTAGCGGGAGGGTCCTCACCGGGGAGCTGTTTTTT; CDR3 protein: CASSPQRTSGRVLTGELFF